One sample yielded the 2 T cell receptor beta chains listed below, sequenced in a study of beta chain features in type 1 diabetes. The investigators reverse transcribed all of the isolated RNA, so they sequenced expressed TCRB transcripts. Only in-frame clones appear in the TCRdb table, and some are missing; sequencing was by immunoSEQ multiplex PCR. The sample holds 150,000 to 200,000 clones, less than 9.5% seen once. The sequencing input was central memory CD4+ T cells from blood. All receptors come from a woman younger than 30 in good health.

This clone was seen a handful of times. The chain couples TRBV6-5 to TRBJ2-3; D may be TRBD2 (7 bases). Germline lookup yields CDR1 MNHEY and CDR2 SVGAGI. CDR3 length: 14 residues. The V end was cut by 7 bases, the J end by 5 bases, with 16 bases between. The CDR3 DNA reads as TGTGCCAGCAAAGGGGGGGCCTTGGGAGATACGCAGTATTTT. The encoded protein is CASKGGALGDTQYF.

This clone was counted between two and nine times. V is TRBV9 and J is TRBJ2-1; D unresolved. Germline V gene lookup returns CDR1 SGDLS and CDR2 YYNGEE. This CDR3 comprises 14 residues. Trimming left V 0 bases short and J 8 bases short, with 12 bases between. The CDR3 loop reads CASSVGNEVHEQFF. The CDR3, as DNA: TGTGCCAGCAGCGTAGGGAACGAGGTCCATGAGCAGTTCTTC.